The 20 T cell receptor beta chains below come from one sample, sequenced in a study of early T cells in non-severe SARS-CoV-2 infection. One entry per CDR3 protein results from TCRdb running MiXCR on the 5' RACE reads. The sample records around 60,000 distinct CDR3 sequences, 9.5% to 15% being singletons. Sequenced input: whole blood. The receptors shown here come from an adult who was a healthcare worker with PCR-confirmed SARS-CoV-2 infection or an uninfected control (not recorded which).

In this sample, this clonotype turned up many times. The chain is built from TRBV6-1 and TRBJ2-7; D is ambiguous. The CDR3 consists of 13 residues. V was shortened by 11 bases and J by 7 bases, with 21 bases between the two germline ends. CDR1 is MNHNS, CDR2 SASEGT, per germline. The CDR3 sequence is CALRHGEKGEQYF. CDR3 sequence (DNA): TGTGCCCTCCGTCACGGAGAAAAGGGTGAGCAGTACTTC.

In its sample, this clonotype was seen many times. This chain links TRBV20-1 with TRBJ2-1, with TRBD2 matching 10 bases. The trim removed 6 bases at V and 13 bases at J, leaving 6 bases unmatched. The CDR3 is 11 amino acids. Germline assignment: CDR1 DFQATT and CDR2 SNEGSKA (reference sequence). CDR3 amino acids: CSAPLAGAQFF. The CDR3, as DNA: TGCAGTGCCCCCCTAGCGGGAGCACAGTTCTTC.

J is TRBJ2-3 and V is TRBV15, with TRBD2 as a possible D gene (5 bases). V was pared by 0 bases and J by 8 bases, with 12 bases between. The CDR3 is 14 residues long. The germline V gene encodes CDR1 LNHNV and CDR2 YYDKDF (reference sequence). Here the CDR3 DNA reads TGTGCCACCAGCAGAGATGAACGGGGAGTTACGCAGTATTTT. Translation: CATSRDERGVTQYF.

In this sample, this clonotype turned up many times. The chain links TRBV3-1 to TRBJ2-1, with D unclear. The CDR3 has 14 residues. The germline CDR1 and CDR2 sequences are LGHDT and YNNKEL (reference sequence). Trimming removed 6 bases at V and 0 bases at J, with 9 bases between. CDR3 residues: CASSHWSSYNEQFF. In nucleotides, the CDR3 is TGTGCCAGCAGTCATTGGAGCTCCTACAATGAGCAGTTCTTC.

This chain links TRBV28 with TRBJ1-2; D is unresolved. This CDR3 region has 10 residues. Trimming stripped 11 bases from V and 4 bases from J, with 8 bases between. The germline gives CDR1 MDHEN, CDR2 SYDVKM. The chain's CDR3 is CAYQLYGYTF. In DNA form, the CDR3 reads TGTGCCTACCAGCTCTATGGCTACACCTTC.

The chain joins TRBV5-6 to TRBJ2-7; 7 nucleotides align to TRBD1. The CDR3 runs 16 residues. Germline CDR1 SGHDT, CDR2 YYEEEE. V trimming: 4 bases; J trimming: 5 bases; junction bases outside the gene matches: 15. CDR3 nucleotides: TGTGCCAGCAGCCCGAACCCGACAGGGCAAACCAACGAGCAGTACTTC. It is translated as CASSPNPTGQTNEQYF.

This clonotype was recorded many times. The rearrangement joins TRBV20-1 to TRBJ2-5, with D tentatively TRBD1 (7 bases). The CDR3 runs to 14 residues. Germline V gene lookup returns CDR1 DFQATT and CDR2 SNEGSKA (reference sequence). V lost 4 bases to trimming and J lost 5 bases, with 17 bases between them. In nucleotides, the CDR3 is TGCAGTGCTATGAGGGGGCTCGGAGGGGAGACCCAGTACTTC. Its translation: CSAMRGLGGETQYF.

This clonotype has just a few counts. V gene TRBV7-9 combines with J gene TRBJ1-2; D is perhaps TRBD1 (5 bases). The V end lost 7 bases, the J end lost 3 bases, and 15 bases lay between the germline ends. The CDR3 runs to 14 residues. CDR1 is SEHNR and CDR2 is FQNEAQ in the germline V gene (reference sequence). The chain's CDR3 is CASTRLGEYYGYTF. The CDR3 nucleotides read TGTGCCAGCACCCGCTTAGGGGAGTACTATGGCTACACCTTC.

This clonotype was seen repeatedly, ten times or more. The V call is TRBV11-2, the J call TRBJ2-5, with D uncertain. Germline loops: CDR1 SGHAT, CDR2 FQNNGV. The CDR3 is made up of 15 amino acids. The V and J ends lost 1 base and 1 base respectively, with 10 bases between them. The CDR3, as DNA: TGTGCCAGCAGCTTAGGACCGGCCCCCCAAGAGACCCAGTACTTC. Protein: CASSLGPAPQETQYF.

In this sample, this clonotype turned up many times. The rearrangement uses TRBV7-9 and TRBJ2-1, with TRBD2 matching over 11 bases. Germline-derived CDR1 and CDR2 are SEHNR and FQNEAQ (reference sequence). J gave up 3 bases and V 5 bases, and 3 bases lay outside the gene matches. The CDR3 is made up of 15 amino acids. CDR3 bases: TGTGCCAGCAGCCCTCTAGCGGGGGGCTACAATGAGCAGTTCTTC. This sequence encodes CASSPLAGGYNEQFF.

This clonotype has more than one count but fewer than ten. The chain uses TRBV30 and TRBJ1-5; no clear D gene. The CDR3 consists of 15 residues. In germline, CDR1 is GTSNPN, CDR2 SVGIG (reference sequence). The V end lost 0 bases, the J end lost 1 base, and 10 bases lay between the germline ends. This chain's CDR3 is CAWSVLGTSNQPQHF. CDR3 sequence (DNA): TGTGCCTGGAGTGTACTCGGCACAAGCAATCAGCCCCAGCATTTT.

The sample holds many counts of this clonotype. The V gene is TRBV5-1, the J gene TRBJ2-3; 10 bases line up with TRBD2. Unmatched junction bases numbered 9, after V lost 4 bases and J lost 4 bases. The CDR3 extends over 16 amino acids. The V gene's germline CDR1 is SGHRS and CDR2 YFSETQ. CDR3 coding DNA: TGCGCCAGCAGCCCGGTTCTAGCGGGAGTTGCAGATACGCAGTATTTT. Translated: CASSPVLAGVADTQYF.

This clonotype has only a few counts. CDR3 sequence (DNA): TGTGCCAGCAGTTACTGGGCCGGCACCTCTGGAAACACCATATATTTT. Protein sequence: CASSYWAGTSGNTIYF. The V gene is TRBV6-5, the J gene TRBJ1-3; D is undetermined. From germline, CDR1 is MNHEY and CDR2 SVGAGI. The ends were cut back, 1 base at V and 0 bases at J, with 10 bases in the middle. This CDR3 has 16 residues.

The rearrangement links TRBV6-5 to TRBJ2-1; D unresolved. This CDR3 has 17 residues. The germline V gene encodes CDR1 MNHEY and CDR2 SVGAGI. V was clipped by 2 bases and J by 8 bases, with 22 bases between them. Here the CDR3 reads CASSYRSVGLSYDEQFF. CDR3 in DNA: TGTGCCAGCAGTTACCGTTCTGTGGGCCTCTCGTACGATGAGCAGTTCTTC.

The chain is built from TRBV4-1 and TRBJ2-3; D ambiguous. Germline V gene data show CDR1 as MGHRA and CDR2 as YSYEKL. Trimming took 3 bases from V and 2 from J, leaving 12 bases between them. The CDR3 length is 15 residues. CDR3 region: CASSQAVLSTDTQYF. CDR3 bases: TGCGCCAGCAGCCAGGCGGTTCTTTCCACAGATACGCAGTATTTT.

This clonotype showed up just a few times. The V gene is TRBV7-6, the J gene TRBJ2-3; D is unresolved. Trimming removed 2 bases at V and 0 bases at J, with 6 bases between. CDR1 and CDR2 from the germline V gene are SGHVS and FNYEAQ. The CDR3 extends over 14 amino acids. CDR3 protein: CASSLYHSTDTQYF. The CDR3 DNA reads TGTGCCAGCAGCTTATATCACAGCACAGATACGCAGTATTTT.

This clonotype was detected ten times or more. The rearrangement uses TRBV2 and TRBJ2-1, with 9 bases that match TRBD2. V lost 7 bases and J lost 7; bases outside the gene matches: 8. This CDR3 comprises 14 residues. Germline V gene data show CDR1 as SNHLY and CDR2 as FYNNEI. Here the CDR3 DNA reads TGTGCCAGCAAGAAGACTAGCGGATTAAATGAGCAGTTCTTC. It codes for CASKKTSGLNEQFF.

There are many counts of this clonotype. The chain recombines TRBV27 with TRBJ1-6, with 9 bases aligning to TRBD1. The CDR3 sequence is 15 residues long. Germline CDR1 and CDR2: MNHEY and SMNVEV (reference sequence). The V segment lost 4 bases and the J segment 8 bases; nucleotides outside the gene matches: 6. CDR3 coding DNA: TGTGCCAGCAGTTACTACCGGGACAGGGATTCACCCCTCCACTTT. It codes for CASSYYRDRDSPLHF.

A few counts support this clonotype. J is TRBJ1-1 and V is TRBV29-1, with D uncertain. The CDR3 runs to 13 residues. The germline gives CDR1 SQVTM, CDR2 ANQGSEA. The V gene lost 1 base and the J gene lost 1 base, with 7 bases spanning the gap. The CDR3 reads CSVEGVPNTEAFF. CDR3 in DNA: TGCAGCGTTGAAGGGGTCCCGAACACTGAAGCTTTCTTT.

This clonotype was detected ten times or more. The rearrangement uses TRBV11-2 and TRBJ2-5; maybe TRBD1 (7 bases). Germline V gene sequence: CDR1 SGHAT, CDR2 FQNNGV. The length of the CDR3 is 14 residues. Trimming left V 2 bases short and J 4 bases short, with 11 bases between. The CDR3 here is CASSLRRGPETQYF. CDR3 coding DNA: TGTGCCAGCAGCTTAAGGAGGGGGCCAGAGACCCAGTACTTC.